This T cell receptor beta chain was identified during a study of blood T cell repertoires in COVID-19. Turning to the study itself: The cDNA or gDNA used as material had been derived from T cells, B-cell-depleted T cells, or PBMCs.

In the authors' workflow: Reference gene primer amplification gave estimated nucleated cell counts. Sequencing was performed with immunoSEQ multiplex PCR; in TCRdb, only in-frame clones are kept and a portion is missing. V and J calls and clone size follow that table, whereas D and trimming were derived from the DNA. The sample consists of fewer than 250,000 clones, 86% of them appearing once. Germline CDR1 is SGHTA and CDR2 is FQGNSA. Trimming cost V 5 bases and J 1 base, with 19 bases left between them. CDR3 size: 17 residues. Sequencing used peripheral blood. The chain has TRBV7-2 and TRBJ2-3, with D tentatively TRBD2 (5 bases). This TCR was sampled from a woman between 45 and 65 years old with acute or convalescent COVID-19. The CDR3 DNA sequence: TGTGCCAGCAGCCCAGGAGTTAGCGCCATCCGCACAGATACGCAGTATTTT. This sequence encodes CASSPGVSAIRTDTQYF.